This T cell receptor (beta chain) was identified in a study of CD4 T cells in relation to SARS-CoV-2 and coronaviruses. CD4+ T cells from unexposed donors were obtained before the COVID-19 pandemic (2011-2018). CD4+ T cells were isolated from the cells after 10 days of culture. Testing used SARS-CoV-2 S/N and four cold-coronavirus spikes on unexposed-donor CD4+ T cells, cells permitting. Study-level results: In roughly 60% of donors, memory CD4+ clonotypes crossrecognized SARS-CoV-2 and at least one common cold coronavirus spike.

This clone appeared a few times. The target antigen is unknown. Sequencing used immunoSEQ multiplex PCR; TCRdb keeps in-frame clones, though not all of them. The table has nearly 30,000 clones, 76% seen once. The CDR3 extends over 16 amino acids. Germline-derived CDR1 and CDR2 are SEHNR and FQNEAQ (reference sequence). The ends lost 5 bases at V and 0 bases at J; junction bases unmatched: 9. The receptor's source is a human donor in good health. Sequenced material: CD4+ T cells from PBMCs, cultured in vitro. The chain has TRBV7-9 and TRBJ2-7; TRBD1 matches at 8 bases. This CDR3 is CASSTLWTGSSYEQYF. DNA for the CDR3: TGTGCCAGCAGCACCCTCTGGACAGGGAGCTCCTACGAGCAGTACTTC.